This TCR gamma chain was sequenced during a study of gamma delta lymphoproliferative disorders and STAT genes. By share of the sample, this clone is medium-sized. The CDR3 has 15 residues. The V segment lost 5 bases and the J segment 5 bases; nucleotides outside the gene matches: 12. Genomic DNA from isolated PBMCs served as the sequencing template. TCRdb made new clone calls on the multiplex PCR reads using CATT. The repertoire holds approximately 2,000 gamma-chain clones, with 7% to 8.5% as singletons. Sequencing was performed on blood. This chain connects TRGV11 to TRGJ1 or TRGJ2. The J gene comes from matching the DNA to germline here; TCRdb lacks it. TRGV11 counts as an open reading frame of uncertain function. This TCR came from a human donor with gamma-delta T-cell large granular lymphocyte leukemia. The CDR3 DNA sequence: TGTGCCTGCTGGATTATGAACGGCCCAAATTATAAGAAACTCTTT. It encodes CACWIMNGPNYKKLF.